This passage covers 30 T cell receptor beta chains from one sample sequenced in a study of human T cells and chemical hapten exposure. The time point is: patch test 2, 6 weeks after DPC sensitization. Treatment described: therapeutic diphenylcyclopropenone sensitization with weekly scalp DPC. TCRdb independently ran MiXCR on the RACE reads; one entry per CDR3 protein. The data show 140,000 or so distinct CDR3 sequences, 12% seen once. Sequenced material: whole blood, taken in connection with sensitization to the hapten diphenylcyclopropenone (DPC). These receptors all stem from a woman between 50 and 59 years old with alopecia areata. Some clones in this sample may be carry-over from other donors' samples.

The gene calls are TRBV28 and TRBJ1-2; TRBD1 is a possible D gene (5 bases). The germline V gene has CDR1 MDHEN and CDR2 SYDVKM. V was clipped by 3 bases and J by 8 bases, with 10 bases between them. The CDR3 is made up of 12 amino acids. CDR3 sequence reads: CASSFMGEGYTF. Here the CDR3 DNA reads TGTGCCAGCAGTTTTATGGGGGAGGGCTACACCTTC.

This clonotype was found a few times. V is TRBV28 and J is TRBJ2-1; a weak D match, TRBD2 (6 bases). The CDR3 consists of 16 residues. Germline lookup yields CDR1 MDHEN and CDR2 SYDVKM. V lost 6 bases to trimming and J lost 2 bases, with 17 bases between them. CDR3 nucleotide sequence: TGTGCCAGCAGCCCATCGGGTAGCGGTCCCTACAATGAGCAGTTCTTC. This gives the protein CASSPSGSGPYNEQFF.

This clonotype was seen a few times. V gene TRBV28 combines with J gene TRBJ1-1; no definite D call. This CDR3 contains 12 residues. The germline V gene has CDR1 MDHEN and CDR2 SYDVKM. With 8 bases removed from V and 8 bases from J, the gap between germline ends came to 15 bases. The CDR3 DNA reads as TGTGCCAGCGGACGGCCAGAAATGGAAGCTTTCTTT. This gives the protein CASGRPEMEAFF. The whole variable domain, filled in from reference TRBV28 and TRBJ1-1, reads DVKVTQSSRYLVKRTGEKVFLECVQDMDHENMFWYRQDPGLGLRLIYFSYDVKMKEKGDIPEGYSVSREKKERFSLILESASTNQTSMYLCASGRPEMEAFFGQGTRLTVV.

This clonotype has a count of ten or more. The chain couples TRBV6-1 to TRBJ2-3, with 9 bases lining up with TRBD2. The CDR3 is 14 residues long. Per the germline V gene, CDR1 is MNHNS and CDR2 is SASEGT. V was clipped by 6 bases and J by 4 bases; unmatched bases: 5. The CDR3 loop is CASRVSGSADTQYF. As DNA, the CDR3 is TGTGCCAGCAGGGTTAGCGGGAGCGCAGATACGCAGTATTTT.

The chain has TRBV11-2 and TRBJ2-1; 9 positions match TRBD2. CDR1 and CDR2 (germline): SGHAT, FQNNGV. The CDR3 has 15 residues. Losses at the gene ends were 5 bases for V and 7 bases for J; bases not matched to a gene: 9. The CDR3 spells CASSGSGRSRNEQFF. CDR3 nucleotides: TGTGCCAGCAGCGGTAGCGGGAGAAGTCGAAATGAGCAGTTCTTC.

The rearrangement links TRBV24-1 to TRBJ2-5; 9 bases fit TRBD2. The V segment lost 4 bases and the J segment 1 base; nucleotides outside the gene matches: 9. Germline V gene data show CDR1 as KGHDR and CDR2 as SFDVKD. The CDR3 is made up of 17 amino acids. The CDR3 sequence: CATSDRQSGGIQETQYF. The CDR3 DNA reads TGTGCCACCAGTGACCGACAGAGCGGGGGGATCCAAGAGACCCAGTACTTC.

The chain combines TRBV28 with TRBJ2-7, with D possibly matching TRBD1 (5 bases). The V end lost 2 bases, the J end lost 6 bases, and 5 bases lay between the germline ends. This CDR3 contains 11 residues. Germline CDR1 reads MDHEN; CDR2 reads SYDVKM. The CDR3 coding sequence is TGTGCCAGCAGTTTAACAGGCGAGCAGTACTTC. Protein: CASSLTGEQYF.

The gene calls are TRBV29-1 and TRBJ1-4; D remains ambiguous. The germline CDR1 and CDR2 sequences are SQVTM and ANQGSEA. CDR3 length: 11 residues. Trimming removed 3 bases from V and 8 bases from J, with 7 bases in between. The CDR3 bases are TGCAGCGTTGAGTCCCTGGAAAAACTGTTTTTT. Amino acids: CSVESLEKLFF.

This clonotype came up many times. The V gene is TRBV28, the J gene TRBJ2-7; 9 bases match TRBD1. Per germline, CDR1 MDHEN and CDR2 SYDVKM. Losses at the gene ends were 8 bases for V and 5 bases for J; bases not matched to a gene: 13. The CDR3 length is 15 residues. The CDR3 region has the DNA TGTGCCAGCCATATTACCGGGACAGGGAGGGACGAGCAGTACTTC. It translates to CASHITGTGRDEQYF.

V usage is TRBV6-5 and J usage is TRBJ1-2, with TRBD1 identical over 8 bases. V lost 6 bases and J lost 8; bases outside the gene matches: 8. CDR3 length: 13 amino acids. CDR1 and CDR2 (germline): MNHEY, SVGAGI. CDR3 loop: CASSLDRGDGYTF. The CDR3 DNA reads TGTGCCAGCAGCCTCGACAGGGGAGACGGCTACACCTTC.

There are many counts of this clonotype. The CDR3 DNA reads as TGTGCCAGCCACCGTGGGGGCGCGACTAATGAAAAACTGTTTTTT. This codes for CASHRGGATNEKLFF. The J gene is TRBJ1-4, the V gene TRBV6-6, with D perhaps matching TRBD1 (6 bases). Between the trimmed V and J ends, which lost 8 bases and 2 bases, there was a span of 15 bases. The CDR3 contains 15 residues. Germline V gives CDR1 MNHNY, CDR2 SVGAGI (reference sequence).

This clonotype came up many times. J is TRBJ1-1 and V is TRBV7-8, with a possible D match to TRBD1 (5 bases). The ends were cut back, 7 bases at V and 2 bases at J, with 14 bases in the middle. This CDR3 region has 14 residues. Germline V gene lookup returns CDR1 SGHVS and CDR2 FQNEAQ. CDR3 nucleotide sequence: TGTGCCAGCACCCCGACAGCGCTAAACACTGAAGCTTTCTTT. Translating gives CASTPTALNTEAFF.

The chain uses TRBV28 and TRBJ2-7, with 8 bases identical to TRBD2. The CDR3 contains 12 residues. Germline V gene lookup returns CDR1 MDHEN and CDR2 SYDVKM. Trimming took 7 bases from V and 13 from J; bases not matched to a gene: 12. The CDR3 is CASNTGGTRTYF. The CDR3 DNA reads as TGTGCCAGCAATACCGGGGGGACTAGAACTTACTTC.

This clonotype showed up many times. The rearrangement links TRBV10-3 to TRBJ2-7, with 7 bases lining up with TRBD1. V shed 5 bases and J 2 bases; nucleotides not matched to a gene: 3. This CDR3 is built from 13 residues. CDR1 is ENHRY and CDR2 is SYGVKD in the germline V gene. CDR3 amino acids: CAISRDSPYEQYF. In nucleotides, the CDR3 is TGTGCCATCAGTCGGGACAGCCCCTACGAGCAGTACTTC.

This clonotype was seen more than once but under ten times. The CDR3 loop reads CASSPRQGPNASLHF. The CDR3 coding sequence is TGTGCCAGCAGCCCGAGGCAGGGGCCTAATGCGTCCCTCCACTTT. The rearrangement joins TRBV11-2 to TRBJ1-6, with D perhaps matching TRBD1 (6 bases). The V end lost 5 bases, the J end lost 14 bases, and 22 bases lay between the germline ends. The CDR3 has 15 residues. Germline V gives CDR1 SGHAT, CDR2 FQNNGV.

The chain is built from TRBV6-2 or TRBV6-3 and TRBJ2-3, with TRBD2 matching over 8 bases. After removal of 5 bases from V and 4 bases from J, the junction contained 11 bases not matched to a gene. The CDR3 contains 16 residues. Per the germline V gene, CDR1 is MNHEY and CDR2 is SVGEGT. CDR3 DNA sequence: TGTGCCAGCAGTGCTCCCCAGAGCGGGAGAGCAGATACGCAGTATTTT. Amino acids: CASSAPQSGRADTQYF.

A note on this clonotype: A read error may produce the germline difference seen at one junction end. This chain uses TRBV5-1 with TRBJ2-3; TRBD2 matches at 11 bases. CDR1 is SGHRS, CDR2 YFSETQ, per germline. This CDR3 is 16 amino acids long. The CDR3: CTSTLRLAGSTDTQYF. In DNA, the CDR3 is TGCACCAGCACCCTGAGACTAGCGGGATCCACAGATACGCAGTATTTT.

The chain combines TRBV5-1 with TRBJ2-7; the D gene could be TRBD1 or TRBD2 (6 bases each). Germline V gene lookup returns CDR1 SGHRS and CDR2 YFSETQ. The CDR3 covers 14 residues. Between the trimmed V and J ends, which lost 0 bases and 5 bases, there was a span of 12 bases. The CDR3 DNA reads as TGCGCCAGCAGCTTGGTACGGGGGCGGCACGAGCAGTACTTC. Amino acids: CASSLVRGRHEQYF.

CDR3 nucleotides: TGTGCCAGCAGCCCCCAACTGGACCTCTACGAGCAGTACTTC. It encodes CASSPQLDLYEQYF. The chain employs TRBV7-2 and TRBJ2-7; D call uncertain. V dropped 5 bases and J dropped 3 bases, with 14 bases sitting between them. The germline V gene encodes CDR1 SGHTA and CDR2 FQGNSA. The CDR3 loop spans 14 amino acids.

The chain is built from TRBV3-2 and TRBJ2-1; the tabulated D call, TRBD2, remains unverified against the DNA. TRBV3-2 is assigned pseudogene status. The length of the CDR3 is 16 residues. CDR3 sequence reads: CASSQDLTSGSNEQFF. CDR3 sequence (DNA): TGTGCCAGCAGCCAAGATTTGACTAGCGGGAGCAATGAGCAGTTCTTC.

The gene calls are TRBV14 and TRBJ1-2, with TRBD1 matching over 7 bases. The V gene end was trimmed by 4 bases and the J gene end by 7 bases; junction bases not matched to a gene: 12. Germline lookup yields CDR1 SGHDN and CDR2 FVKESK. The length of the CDR3 is 15 residues. The CDR3 nucleotides are TGTGCCAGCAGCCTCCTCGGGACAGCGGATGGTGGCTACACCTTC. Encoded protein: CASSLLGTADGGYTF.

This rearrangement joins TRBV27 to TRBJ1-3; D perhaps matches TRBD1 (6 bases). V gave up 6 bases and J gave up 2 bases, with 14 bases separating them. CDR3 length: 15 amino acids. CDR1 MNHEY and CDR2 SMNVEV come from the germline V gene (reference sequence). The CDR3 nucleotides are TGTGCCAGCAGCCTAACGGGGGGGCCTGGAAACACCATATATTTT. Translation: CASSLTGGPGNTIYF.

This clonotype has only a few counts. At one of its ends the junction is not consistent with the germline gene, which may arise from a read error. The gene calls are TRBV20-1 and TRBJ2-1; 12 nucleotides match TRBD2. This CDR3 is built from 16 residues. Germline CDR1 reads DFQATT; CDR2 reads SNEGSKA (reference sequence). The CDR3 DNA follows: TGCAGTTCTAGAGCTCTAGCGGGAGGGCCCTACAATGAGCAGTTCTTC. The encoded protein is CSSRALAGGPYNEQFF.

This clonotype was detected only a few times. The rearrangement links TRBV29-1 to TRBJ2-1; the match to TRBD2 covers 15 bases. With V trimmed by 7 bases and J by 3 bases, 4 bases remained unmatched. The CDR3 totals 15 residues. Germline V gene sequence: CDR1 SQVTM, CDR2 ANQGSEA. As DNA, the CDR3 is TGCAGCGGAAGGACTAGCGGGAGGGGCTACAATGAGCAGTTCTTC. The encoded protein is CSGRTSGRGYNEQFF.

J is TRBJ1-5 and V is TRBV29-1, with no clear D. V shed 6 bases and J shed 1 base, with 7 bases lying between them. There are 12 residues in the CDR3. Germline values: CDR1 SQVTM, CDR2 ANQGSEA. The CDR3 DNA follows: TGCAGCGTCCAGGTGAGCAATCAGCCCCAGCATTTT. Amino acids: CSVQVSNQPQHF.

Note on this clonotype: A much larger clone differs from this one at a single base, so this may be a read error. V gene TRBV7-3 combines with J gene TRBJ2-1; tentatively, D is TRBD1 (7 bases). Germline V gives CDR1 SGHTA, CDR2 FQGTGA. This CDR3 is 12 amino acids long. CDR3 coding DNA: TGTGCCAGCCAGGGGGGCACGGCCCGATTGCTCTTC. Its translation is CASQGGTARLLF.

This clonotype came up many times. The V and J genes are TRBV7-6 and TRBJ2-1; TRBD2 aligns across 8 bases. The CDR3 runs 14 residues. V gave up 1 base and J gave up 9 bases; unmatched junction bases: 5. CDR1 and CDR2 (germline): SGHVS, FNYEAQ. DNA for the CDR3: TGTGCCAGCAGCTTAGTAGCGGGGTTAGGTGAGCAGTTCTTC. This translates into CASSLVAGLGEQFF. Supplemented by reference TRBV7-6 and TRBJ2-1, the full variable domain reads GAGVSQSPRYKVTKRGQDVALRCDPISGHVSLYWYRQALGQGPEFLTYFNYEAQQDKSGLPNDRFSAERPEGSISTLTIQRTEQRDSAMYRCASSLVAGLGEQFFGPGTRLTVL.

Ten or more counts support this clonotype. The chain joins TRBV28 to TRBJ2-3; possibly TRBD2 for D (5 bases). With 2 bases removed from V and 3 bases from J, the gap between germline ends came to 12 bases. Germline CDR1 and CDR2: MDHEN and SYDVKM. The CDR3 length is 15 residues. DNA for the CDR3: TGTGCCAGCAGTTTAGTCCGGGGTACAACAGATACGCAGTATTTT. It codes for CASSLVRGTTDTQYF.

The chain links TRBV5-1 to TRBJ2-5; either TRBD1 or TRBD2 may supply D (5 bases each). V gave up 1 base and J gave up 0 bases, with 16 bases separating them. This CDR3 spans 17 amino acids. The germline gives CDR1 SGHRS, CDR2 YFSETQ. CDR3 protein: CASSLSGAGTHQETQYF. Written as DNA, the CDR3 is TGCGCCAGCAGCTTGTCCGGAGCAGGGACGCACCAAGAGACCCAGTACTTC.

This clonotype was picked up a small number of times. The chain combines TRBV6-1 with TRBJ2-3, with 10 bases aligning to TRBD2. The junction had 2 bases not matched to a gene; V was cut back by 2 bases and J by 0 bases. The CDR3 has 16 amino acids. Germline values: CDR1 MNHNS, CDR2 SASEGT. The CDR3 nucleotides are TGTGCCAGCAGTGAATTGACTAGCGGGAGCACAGATACGCAGTATTTT. Translation: CASSELTSGSTDTQYF.